The source of this TCR beta chain is a study of blood T cell repertoires in COVID-19. Study-wide context: T cells, B-cell-depleted T cells, or PBMCs supplied cDNA or gDNA.

The trim removed 11 bases at V and 5 bases at J, leaving 14 bases unmatched. Germline CDR1 is SNHLY and CDR2 is FYNNEI. This CDR3 contains 14 residues. As processed by the authors: Using reference gene primer amplification, nucleated cell counts were estimated. The method was immunoSEQ multiplex PCR; TCRdb's version includes in-frame clones alone and lacks a portion of them. That table supplies the V and J calls and clone size; D and trimming were determined from the DNA. The data show 180,000 or so clones, with approximately 80% seen just once and about 10% held by the top ten. The sequenced material came from peripheral blood. This receptor was identified in a middle-aged woman with COVID-19, enrolled during active disease. This chain uses TRBV2 with TRBJ2-5; TRBD2 aligns across 7 bases. CDR3 nucleotide sequence: TGTGCCGGAAAGACTAGCACATTGGGGGAGACCCAGTACTTC. This translates into CAGKTSTLGETQYF.